This paragraph covers one TCR beta chain sequence. Enrolled during active infection, Seattle patients were then followed longitudinally. The data derive from a study of blood T cell repertoires in COVID-19. Study-wide background: Sites in the United States, Italy and Spain provided acute and convalescent COVID-19 samples. Sample material is recorded as cDNA or gDNA derived from T cells, B-cell-depleted T cells, or PBMCs.

Germline V gene data show CDR1 as SGDLS and CDR2 as YYNGEE. The V gene lost 3 bases and the J gene lost 0 bases, with 19 bases spanning the gap. The CDR3 is 17 residues long. Original processing methods: Cell counts per sample came from amplifying reference gene primers. Clones were sequenced by immunoSEQ multiplex PCR, and TCRdb holds only the in-frame ones, with some missing. The D gene and trimming were derived from the DNA, and the V and J assignments and clone size from that table. The sample yields 150,000 to 200,000 clones, 84% seen once. The TCR originated in a woman in her seventies with COVID-19, enrolled during active disease. The specimen sequenced was peripheral blood. The rearrangement uses TRBV9 and TRBJ2-7, with TRBD2 as a possible D gene (7 bases). The CDR3 region is CASSAQGGGWDSYEQYF. As DNA, the CDR3 is TGTGCCAGCAGCGCTCAAGGGGGGGGCTGGGACTCCTACGAGCAGTACTTC.